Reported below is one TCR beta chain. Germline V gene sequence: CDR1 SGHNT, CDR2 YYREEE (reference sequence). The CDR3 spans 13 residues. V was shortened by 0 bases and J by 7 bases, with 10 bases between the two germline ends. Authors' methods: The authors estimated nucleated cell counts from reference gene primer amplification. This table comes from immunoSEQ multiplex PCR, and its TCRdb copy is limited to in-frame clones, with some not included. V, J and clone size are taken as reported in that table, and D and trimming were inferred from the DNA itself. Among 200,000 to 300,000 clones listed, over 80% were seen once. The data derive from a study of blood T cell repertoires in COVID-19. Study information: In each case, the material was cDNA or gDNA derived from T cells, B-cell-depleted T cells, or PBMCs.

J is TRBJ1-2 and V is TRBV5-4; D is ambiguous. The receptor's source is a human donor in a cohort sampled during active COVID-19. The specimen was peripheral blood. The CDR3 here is CASSLAGVSGYTF. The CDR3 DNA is TGTGCCAGCAGCTTGGCGGGAGTTAGTGGCTACACCTTC.